A selection of T cell receptor beta chains follows, all from one sample in a study of chemoradiotherapy in HPV16-positive cancers. Sequenced by immunoSEQ multiplex PCR; TCRdb stores in-frame clones only, minus some. This table has about 5,000 clones, about 88% appearing once. The sequencing used tumor tissue, collected from a patient who underwent chemoradiotherapy. The receptors derive from a human donor with HPV-associated anogenital cancer. The CDR3 runs from the conserved cysteine through the conserved F or W. A D gene is named only where the DNA matches it firmly.

d_call j_call v_call cdr3_aa
TRBD1 TRBJ2-5 TRBV5-1 CASSDRGGQETQYF
- TRBJ2-2 TRBV5-1 CASSSLPAATGELFF
- TRBJ1-2 TRBV27 CASSSWGNGYTF
- TRBJ2-7 TRBV2 CASRDTGLAYEQYF
- TRBJ1-5 TRBV7-2 CASSLRRGDQPQHF
TRBD2 TRBJ2-3 TRBV11-3 CASSLTSGRADTQYF
- TRBJ1-2 TRBV5-1 CASSLAPDGAGGYTF
- TRBJ1-1 TRBV28 CASTPHRQGMNTEAFF
TRBD1 TRBJ2-5 TRBV11-3 CASSRLGGTGSETQYF
- TRBJ1-4 TRBV14 CASSRGTFATNEKLFF
- TRBJ1-3 TRBV2 CASSEGEDGTSSGNTIYF
- TRBJ2-6 TRBV4-3 CASSQDGSSGANVLTF
- TRBJ2-1 TRBV7-6 CASSSSNPVLNNEQFF
TRBD1 TRBJ1-2 TRBV5-1 CASSEQGSYGYTF
- TRBJ1-1 TRBV7-9 CASSLAEGARAFF
- TRBJ2-5 TRBV5-4 CASSLAGAQETQYF
- TRBJ2-3 TRBV15 CATSQPRDSGDTQYF
- TRBJ2-3 TRBV19 CASSKTDTQYF
- TRBJ2-5 TRBV27 CASRRGPSEYF
- TRBJ2-5 TRBV7-6 CASSAQRETQYF
TRBD1 TRBJ1-5 TRBV19 CASSEQGGQPQHF
- TRBJ2-2 TRBV11-2 CASRGAANTGELFF
- TRBJ2-2 TRBV4-3 CASSPDWTITGELFF
TRBD1 TRBJ1-6 TRBV30 CARQGPNSPLHF
- TRBJ1-1 TRBV5-1 CASSLQDLNTEAFF
TRBD1 TRBJ1-1 TRBV18 CASSALTGMNTEAFF